A selection of T cell receptor beta chains follows, all from one sample in a study of T cell repertoires in cytomegalovirus infection. TCRdb used MiXCR to reprocess the reads, holding one entry per CDR3 protein. The table records approximately 730,000 distinct CDR3 sequences, roughly 28% of them present only once. Their antigen targets remain unknown. The specimen was cultured CD8+ T cells from PBMCs, collected from culture after CMV antigen stimulation. These receptors all come from a human donor in good health (CMV status not recorded). Some clones in this sample may be carry-over from other donors' samples. The CDR3 runs from the conserved cysteine through the conserved F or W. A D gene is named only where the DNA matches it firmly. Expanded clones get a size class; other rows say once, few or many, or leave the size out.

j_gene,d_gene,v_gene,abundance,CDR3nt,CDR3aa
TRBJ2-5,.,TRBV7-3,.,TGTGCCAGCAGCCTAACCTACGCAGGGACTCAAGAGACCCAGTACTTC,CASSLTYAGTQETQYF
TRBJ2-3,TRBD2,TRBV7-9,many,TGTGCCAGCAGCTTCCCTGACAAGACTAGCGGGGAAACAGATACGCAGTATTTT,CASSFPDKTSGETDTQYF
TRBJ2-1,TRBD1,TRBV4-3,.,TGCGCCAGCAGCCAAGATTCGGTAGGGGGCTACTACAATGAGCAGTTCTTC,CASSQDSVGGYYNEQFF
TRBJ2-1,TRBD2,TRBV5-1,few,TGCGCCAGCAGGCTGGGGTCTAGCGGCAGCTCCTACAATGAGCAGTTCTTC,CASRLGSSGSSYNEQFF
TRBJ1-5,TRBD1,TRBV20-1,.,TGCAGTGCTCCGGGACAGGTCAATCAGCCCCAGCATTTT,CSAPGQVNQPQHF
TRBJ1-2,.,TRBV7-2,many,TGTGCCAGCAGCTTCCAAGGGTTCTATGGCTACACCTTC,CASSFQGFYGYTF
TRBJ2-6,TRBD2,TRBV10-3,few,TGTGCCATCAGGACGGTGACTAGCGGGCCCGACTCTGGGGCCAACGTCCTGACTTTC,CAIRTVTSGPDSGANVLTF
TRBJ2-7,.,TRBV29-1,few,TGCAGCGTGTACGGGACACAAAGCTCCTACGAGCAGTACTTC,CSVYGTQSSYEQYF
TRBJ1-4,.,TRBV7-2,many,TGTGCCAGCAGCCCCGTGGGGAGGACTAATGAAAAACTGTTTTTT,CASSPVGRTNEKLFF
TRBJ2-2,.,TRBV6-1,few,TGTGCCAGCAGTGAAACGACTAGGGCCGGGGAGCTGTTTTTT,CASSETTRAGELFF
TRBJ2-3,TRBD1,TRBV10-3,.,TGTGCCATCTCAGGTCCGGGACAGGGGTTGACCAGCACAGATACGCAGTATTTT,CAISGPGQGLTSTDTQYF
TRBJ1-5,.,TRBV19,.,TGTGCCAGTAGACCAAGACGGGAGAAAGGAGATCAGCCCCAGCATTTT,CASRPRREKGDQPQHF
TRBJ1-2,TRBD1,TRBV12-3/TRBV12-4,.,TGTGCCAGCAGCCCTGGGACAGACATTGGCTACACCTTC,CASSPGTDIGYTF
TRBJ2-7,.,TRBV7-4,.,TGTGCCAGCAGCTTGGAATATGGGGCCCGGCAGTACTTC,CASSLEYGARQYF
TRBJ2-1,.,TRBV3-1,.,TGTGCCAGCAGCCAACCTACTGGGTCTGAGCAGTTCTTC,CASSQPTGSEQFF
TRBJ2-6,.,TRBV5-4,.,TGTGCCAGCAGCTTGTACAGGGACCCTGGGGCCAACGTCCTGACTTTC,CASSLYRDPGANVLTF
TRBJ1-1,TRBD1,TRBV9,.,TGTGCCAGCAGCGTAGGGGCAGACAGGGGCTTCAACACTGAAGCTTTCTTT,CASSVGADRGFNTEAFF
TRBJ2-1,.,TRBV5-1,few,TGCGCCAGCAGCATCAGCGAATCAATCTACAATGAGCAGTTCTTC,CASSISESIYNEQFF
TRBJ1-1,.,TRBV13,once,TGTGCCAGCAGCGTCGGGGGACTCCGTACTGAAGCTTTCTTT,CASSVGGLRTEAFF
TRBJ2-2,.,TRBV4-1,.,TGCGCCAGCAGCCACCACCTTCGAGTACACACCGGGGAGCTGTTTTTT,CASSHHLRVHTGELFF
TRBJ1-5,.,TRBV6-2/TRBV6-3,.,TGTGCCAGCAGTAGGACAGAAGACAATCAGCCCCAGCATTTT,CASSRTEDNQPQHF
TRBJ2-3,.,TRBV7-2,many,TGTGCCAGCAGCTCACCGAAACTGGGCAGGATGTCCACAGATACGCAGTATTTT,CASSSPKLGRMSTDTQYF
TRBJ2-2,.,TRBV24-1,few,TGTGCCACCAGTGACCGAAGCATCGGGGAGCTGTTTTTT,CATSDRSIGELFF
TRBJ1-1,.,TRBV4-2,.,TGTGCCAGCAGCCTTCTCCCTGCCGGGATCCCCCCTGAAGCTTTCTTT,CASSLLPAGIPPEAFF
TRBJ1-1,.,TRBV7-9,few,TGTGCCAGCAGCTTAGTCATCGGGGGTAGGACTGAAGCTTTCTTT,CASSLVIGGRTEAFF
TRBJ2-1,TRBD1,TRBV12-3/TRBV12-4,few,TGTGCCAGCAGACCCGACAGGGGGATGGAGCAGTTCTTC,CASRPDRGMEQFF
TRBJ2-5,TRBD2,TRBV7-9,.,TGTGCCAGCAGCTCCCCCGGACTAGCGGAAAACAACCAAGAGACCCAGTACTTC,CASSSPGLAENNQETQYF
TRBJ2-1,.,TRBV7-6,few,TGTGCCAGCAGCTTAGTTAGGCGGCAGGGGCGGGGTGAGCAGTTCTTC,CASSLVRRQGRGEQFF
TRBJ1-4,.,TRBV20-1,.,TGCGGTGCTAGAGAAATTATTGGCCAGGGGCCCTTTGGAGAAAAACTGTTTTTT,CGAREIIGQGPFGEKLFF
TRBJ1-2,.,TRBV6-6,.,TGTGCCAGCACCCACGGGGACTCCCGGACCTATGGCTACACCTTC,CASTHGDSRTYGYTF
TRBJ2-4,.,TRBV4-1,.,TGCGCCAGCAGCCAAGAGGATTTTGCGGACATTCAGTACTTC,CASSQEDFADIQYF
TRBJ1-3,.,TRBV9,many,TGTGCCAGCAGCGGAAACACCATATATTTT,CASSGNTIYF